Listed here is a single T cell receptor (beta chain). Authors' analysis steps: Estimated nucleated cell counts came from reference gene primer amplification. Sequencing was performed with immunoSEQ multiplex PCR; in TCRdb, only in-frame clones are kept and a portion is missing. V, J and clone size are those of that table, while D and trimming were read from the DNA. The sample includes about 260,000 clones, 83% of them seen just once. The germline V gene has CDR1 SGHTA and CDR2 FQGNSA. The CDR3 consists of 15 residues. The V and J ends lost 2 bases and 2 bases respectively, with 12 bases between them. This record comes from a study of blood T cell repertoires in COVID-19. Study-wide background: Sites in the United States, Italy and Spain provided acute and convalescent COVID-19 samples. From T cells, B-cell-depleted T cells, or PBMCs came the material, which was cDNA or gDNA.

The chain carries TRBV7-2 and TRBJ2-5, with a possible D match to TRBD1 (6 bases). The source of this sequence is a woman aged 45-60 years who had recovered from COVID-19. The sample taken for sequencing was peripheral blood. CDR3 amino acids: CASSLNSGQQETQYF. CDR3 nucleotides: TGTGCCAGCAGCTTAAATTCCGGACAGCAAGAGACCCAGTACTTC.